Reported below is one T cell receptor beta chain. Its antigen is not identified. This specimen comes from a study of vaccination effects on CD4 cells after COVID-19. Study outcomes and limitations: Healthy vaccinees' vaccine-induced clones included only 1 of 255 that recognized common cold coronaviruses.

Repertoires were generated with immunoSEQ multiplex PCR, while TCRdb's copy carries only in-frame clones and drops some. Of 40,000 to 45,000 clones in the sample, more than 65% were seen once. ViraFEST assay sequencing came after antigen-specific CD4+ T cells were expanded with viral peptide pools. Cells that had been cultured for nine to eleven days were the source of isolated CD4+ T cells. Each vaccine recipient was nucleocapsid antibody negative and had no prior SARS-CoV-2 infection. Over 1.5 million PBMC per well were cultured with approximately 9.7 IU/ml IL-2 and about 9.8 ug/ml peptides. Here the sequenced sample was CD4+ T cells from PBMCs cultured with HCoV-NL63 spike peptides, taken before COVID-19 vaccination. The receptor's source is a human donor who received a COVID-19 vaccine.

CDR3 sequence (DNA): TGTGCCAGCAGCCGGGACAGGGCTTACGAGCAGTACGTC. This gives the protein CASSRDRAYEQYV. V gene TRBV7-2 combines with J gene TRBJ2-7, with TRBD1 identical over 9 bases. Germline trimming cut 5 bases from V and 4 bases from J; bases unmatched to any gene: 3. Germline V gene lookup returns CDR1 SGHTA and CDR2 FQGNSA. The CDR3 runs to 13 residues.